The 16 T cell receptor beta chains below all came from one sample that was sequenced in a study of T cell responses to AZD1222 COVID-19 vaccine (dated by TCRdb to the early 2020s). Interpreted using the paper, the time point label stands for: baseline before first vaccination. Receptor libraries were prepared by the immunoSEQ multiplex PCR assay. Held by TCRdb, this immuneACCESS table contains in-frame sequences only and omits some clones. Under half of the omission traces to an unresolved V gene where checked; the cause of the rest is unknown. In all, the sample holds over 150,000 clones, and 85% to 90% of those were seen once. 6% to 8% of the sample belongs to the ten largest clones. Specimen: peripheral blood, collected on day 0 of AZD1222 vaccination. The receptors were sampled from an adult in good health.

This clone was counted a single time. The chain has TRBV2 and TRBJ2-7; D unresolved. V shed 3 bases and J shed 2 bases, with 5 bases lying between them. Germline loops: CDR1 SNHLY, CDR2 FYNNEI. CDR3 length: 12 residues. CDR3 loop: CASSDSTYEQYV. For the CDR3, the DNA is TGTGCCAGCAGTGACAGCACCTACGAGCAGTACGTC.

V is TRBV11-1 and J is TRBJ1-3; D gene uncertain. Trimming removed 5 bases from V and 9 bases from J, with 20 bases in between. The CDR3 totals 15 residues. Germline values: CDR1 SGHAT, CDR2 FQDESV (reference sequence). This CDR3 reads CASSLTGPPGGTIYF. The CDR3, as DNA: TGTGCCAGCAGCCTAACTGGACCGCCGGGCGGCACCATATATTTT. Variable domain in full (rest from reference TRBV11-1 and TRBJ1-3): EAEVAQSPRYKITEKSQAVAFWCDPISGHATLYWYRQILGQGPELLVQFQDESVVDDSQLPKDRFSAERLKGVDSTLKIQPAELGDSAMYLCASSLTGPPGGTIYFGEGSWLTVV.

The chain employs TRBV2 and TRBJ1-6; unclear D gene. Deletions cut 6 bases from V and 1 base from J, with 10 bases between. This CDR3 is built from 15 residues. CDR1 is SNHLY, CDR2 FYNNEI, per germline. CDR3 sequence: CASSGGWSYNSPLHF. The CDR3 DNA follows: TGTGCCAGCAGCGGAGGTTGGTCCTATAATTCACCCCTCCACTTT.

This clone has only one observation. This chain connects TRBV2 to TRBJ1-2; D unclear. CDR1 is SNHLY, CDR2 FYNNEI, per germline. Trimming took off 4 bases at V and 0 bases at J, with 9 bases between the two ends. The CDR3 has 14 amino acids. The CDR3 reads CASSVVSSNYGYTF. The CDR3 region has the DNA TGTGCCAGCAGTGTGGTCAGCTCTAACTATGGCTACACCTTC.

The V call is TRBV10-3, the J call TRBJ1-3; a weak D match, TRBD1 (5 bases). The CDR3 is 14 residues long. From germline, CDR1 is ENHRY and CDR2 SYGVKD. V was shortened by 2 bases and J by 2 bases, with 7 bases between the two germline ends. CDR3 sequence (DNA): TGTGCCATCAGTGAGGGGGACCCTGGAAACACCATATATTTT. Protein: CAISEGDPGNTIYF.

The chain carries TRBV2 and TRBJ1-2, with 7 positions matching TRBD1. J gave up 14 bases and V 6 bases, and 12 bases lay outside the gene matches. The CDR3 sequence is 12 residues long. The germline CDR1 and CDR2 sequences are SNHLY and FYNNEI. This chain's CDR3 is CASRESQGLETF. In DNA, the CDR3 is TGTGCCAGCAGAGAGTCACAGGGGTTGGAGACCTTC.

This clone was observed a single time. The chain uses TRBV4-3 and TRBJ2-3; 9 bases map to TRBD2. J was trimmed by 6 bases and V by 5 bases; bases with no gene match: 6. CDR3 size: 14 residues. Germline V gene sequence: CDR1 LGHNA, CDR2 YSLEER. CDR3: CASSFSGGGDTQYF. DNA for the CDR3: TGCGCCAGCAGCTTTAGCGGGGGCGGGGATACGCAGTATTTT.

The chain couples TRBV23-1 to TRBJ2-7; D is unresolved. TRBV23-1 is sorted into the ORF group, with uncertain function. The CDR3 has 13 amino acids. V was clipped by 4 bases and J by 12 bases, with 19 bases between them. This CDR3 reads CASSRTGGRARYV. The CDR3 DNA sequence: TGCGCCAGCAGTCGCACGGGCGGCCGGGCTCGGTACGTC.

This clone showed up just once. The V gene is TRBV21-1, the J gene TRBJ1-2; the table gives TRBD1 as D, unverified against the DNA. TRBV21-1 is assigned pseudogene status. The CDR3 runs 15 residues. CDR3 residues: CASSRLGQPLYGYTF. The DNA of the CDR3 is TGTGCCAGCAGCAGGCTGGGACAGCCACTCTATGGCTACACCTTC.

The chain combines TRBV7-3 with TRBJ1-1, with D perhaps matching TRBD1 (5 bases). This CDR3 is built from 15 residues. Germline loops: CDR1 SGHTA, CDR2 FQGTGA. The V end lost 5 bases, the J end lost 1 base, and 14 bases lay between the germline ends. In DNA, the CDR3 is TGTGCCAGCAGCCCGGACATCAGGCCGAACACTGAAGCTTTCTTT. It translates to CASSPDIRPNTEAFF. The whole variable domain, filled in from reference TRBV7-3 and TRBJ1-1, reads GAGVSQTPSNKVTEKGKYVELRCDPISGHTALYWYRQSLGQGPEFLIYFQGTGAADDSGLPNDRFFAVRPEGSVSTLKIQRTERGDSAVYLCASSPDIRPNTEAFFGQGTRLTVV.

J is TRBJ2-2 and V is TRBV30, with 13 bases identical to TRBD2. CDR3 size: 17 residues. Losses at the gene ends were 2 bases for V and 7 bases for J; bases not matched to a gene: 10. Germline CDR1 reads GTSNPN; CDR2 reads SVGIG (reference sequence). The CDR3: CAWSHQRTSGGGGELFF. The CDR3 nucleotides are TGTGCCTGGAGTCACCAAAGGACTAGCGGGGGTGGCGGGGAGCTGTTTTTT.

V is TRBV5-1 and J is TRBJ2-2; no reliable D call. The CDR3 loop spans 15 amino acids. V shed 4 bases and J shed 0 bases, with 10 bases lying between them. Germline V lookup: CDR1 SGHRS, CDR2 YFSETQ. CDR3 nucleotides: TGCGCCAGCAGCCCGGGCCTGACGAACACCGGGGAGCTGTTTTTT. It encodes CASSPGLTNTGELFF.

The CDR3 DNA sequence: TGTGCCAGCAGCGTAGCTGGCAGGGGAGGGGAGACCCAGTACTTC. Translating gives CASSVAGRGGETQYF. V and J are TRBV9 and TRBJ2-5; D may be TRBD2 (7 bases). The germline CDR1 and CDR2 sequences are SGDLS and YYNGEE. Trimming took off 0 bases at V and 5 bases at J, with 14 bases between the two ends. This CDR3 comprises 15 residues.

The chain joins TRBV5-6 to TRBJ1-3; D is unclear. Germline-derived CDR1 and CDR2 are SGHDT and YYEEEE. Trimming shortened V by 2 bases and J by 2 bases, and 8 bases separated the two germline ends. CDR3 length: 14 residues. The CDR3 DNA reads as TGTGCCAGCAGCTTTTCTGGAACTGGAAACACCATATATTTT. Translated, it gives CASSFSGTGNTIYF.

The gene calls are TRBV11-1 and TRBJ1-6; D is unclear. This CDR3 contains 14 residues. Trimming cost V 1 base and J 7 bases, with 8 bases left between them. Germline V gene lookup returns CDR1 SGHAT and CDR2 FQDESV (reference sequence). In nucleotides, the CDR3 is TGTGCCAGCAGCTTAGATAACCGGAATTCACCCCTCCACTTT. Amino acids: CASSLDNRNSPLHF.

The V gene is TRBV7-8, the J gene TRBJ2-5; D is perhaps TRBD2 (6 bases). The CDR3 covers 15 residues. Germline V gives CDR1 SGHVS, CDR2 FQNEAQ. The germline V and J ends were trimmed by 0 bases and 5 bases, with 13 bases remaining between them. The CDR3 is CASSLAGTSSETQYF. The CDR3 DNA follows: TGTGCCAGCAGCTTAGCAGGGACTTCGTCGGAGACCCAGTACTTC.